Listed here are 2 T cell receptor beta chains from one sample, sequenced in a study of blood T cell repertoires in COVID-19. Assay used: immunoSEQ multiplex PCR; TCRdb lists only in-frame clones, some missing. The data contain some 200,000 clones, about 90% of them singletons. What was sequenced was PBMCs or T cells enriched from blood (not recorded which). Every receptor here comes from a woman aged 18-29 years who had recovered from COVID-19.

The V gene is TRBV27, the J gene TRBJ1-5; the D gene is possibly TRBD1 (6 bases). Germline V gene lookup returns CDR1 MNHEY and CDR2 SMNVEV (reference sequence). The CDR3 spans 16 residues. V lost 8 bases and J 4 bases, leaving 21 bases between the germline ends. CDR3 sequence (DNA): TGTGCCAGCGGTACCCAAGGGGGGGGCGGTAATCAGCCCCAGCATTTT. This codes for CASGTQGGGGNQPQHF.

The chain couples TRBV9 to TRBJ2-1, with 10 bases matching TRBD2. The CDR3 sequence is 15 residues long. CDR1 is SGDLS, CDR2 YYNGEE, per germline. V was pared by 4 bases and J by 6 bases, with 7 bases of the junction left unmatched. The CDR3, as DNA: TGTGCCAGCAGCCGAGCGGGGGGGCCCGGCAATGAGCAGTTCTTC. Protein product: CASSRAGGPGNEQFF.